This T cell receptor beta chain was sequenced in a study of CD8 T cells in ankylosing spondylitis. Study-wide points: Prior work had noted some motif variants in reactive arthritis blood and synovial fluid. Seemingly characteristic of ankylosing spondylitis blood was a TCR beta motif consisting of about 8 highly homologous variants.

This clonotype appeared many times. Its antigen is as yet unknown. After removal of 5 bases from V and 5 bases from J, the junction contained 3 bases not matched to a gene. Germline V lookup: CDR1 SEHNR, CDR2 FQNEAQ (reference sequence). The CDR3 sequence is 13 residues long. One entry per CDR3 protein, called by TCRdb with MiXCR from the 5' RACE reads. Of around 540,000 distinct CDR3 sequences in the sample, more than 9.5% were seen once. The sample consisted of blood, either unsorted or a sorted T cell fraction (not recorded which). This chain connects TRBV7-9 to TRBJ1-1, with TRBD1 matching 9 bases. This TCR came from a male donor with ankylosing spondylitis. CDR3 sequence: CASSRDRDTEAFF. The CDR3 nucleotides read TGTGCCAGCAGCCGGGACAGGGATACTGAAGCTTTCTTT.